The rows below give T cell receptor beta chains drawn from one sample of a study of cytomegalovirus exposure and HLA in healthy donors. The table came from immunoSEQ multiplex PCR; TCRdb's copy has only in-frame clones and leaves some out. The sample includes about 220,000 clones, around nine tenths of them seen just once. Sequencing was carried out using PBMCs. The receptors come from a woman under 30 in good health and CMV-seronegative. CDR3s leave out the opening cysteine and the closing phenylalanine or tryptophan. Fields, in order: J gene, V gene, D gene, CDR3 protein. The D gene is left open where the match is weak.

>TRBJ2-7|TRBV5-8|-
ASSPTGELYEQY
>TRBJ2-7|TRBV14|TRBD2
ASSRGTSGSSYEQY
>TRBJ2-2|TRBV15|TRBD2
ATSREAGLDAGELF
>TRBJ1-2|TRBV7-9|TRBD1
ASSLRGHGYT
>TRBJ2-1|TRBV30|-
AWTGPTVPLRNEQF
>TRBJ2-1|TRBV4-2|-
ASSLHLRTPTYNEQF
>TRBJ2-7|TRBV6-8|-
ASPTEIQAILIYEQY
>TRBJ2-7|TRBV5-4|-
ASSLFRGSTYEQY
>TRBJ1-1|TRBV7-6|-
ASSLVMVGGGENTEAF
>TRBJ1-1|TRBV15|-
ATSRDQYVGAF
>TRBJ2-3|TRBV28|-
ASSLSGFTDTQY
>TRBJ1-6|TRBV6-5|-
ASSYSGRGDSPLH
>TRBJ1-5|TRBV19|TRBD1
ASSAITGDGLYSNQPQH
>TRBJ1-1|TRBV6-5|-
ASTKNTEAF
>TRBJ2-1|TRBV7-9|-
ASSLEKREQF
>TRBJ1-2|TRBV6-1|TRBD1
AWAQGIGRGYT
>TRBJ1-2|TRBV19|TRBD1
ASSARQGPGYT
>TRBJ2-2|TRBV9|-
ASNPGTNTGELF
>TRBJ2-7|TRBV7-2|-
ASSSSFSYEQY
>TRBJ1-3|TRBV5-6|-
ASSLFREVPNTIY
>TRBJ1-1|TRBV5-4|-
ASSPLERALNTEAF
>TRBJ1-1|TRBV5-1|-
ASSWRAGNTEAF
>TRBJ1-2|TRBV6-5|-
ASSYFGQTKDGYT
>TRBJ2-1|TRBV6-1|-
ASRGGNEQF
>TRBJ2-1|TRBV4-1|-
ASSLRDPWRDRNNEQF
>TRBJ1-5|TRBV5-6|TRBD1
ASSSRRGGAEQPQH
>TRBJ2-7|TRBV4-1|-
ASSQVSSYEQY
>TRBJ1-3|TRBV28|TRBD1
ASSPPDRRTGGNTIY
>TRBJ2-3|TRBV5-4|TRBD2
ASSSLAGGVEFGTDTQY
>TRBJ2-1|TRBV30|TRBD1
AWSVGSGTGYNEQF
>TRBJ2-3|TRBV18|-
ASSPTLGPDTQY
>TRBJ2-3|TRBV10-3|TRBD2
AISGTSVTDTQY
>TRBJ2-7|TRBV28|TRBD1
ASSLGAGGASIMDEQY
>TRBJ2-4|TRBV5-1|-
ASSQREFRENIQY
>TRBJ2-2|TRBV30|-
AGRGRGARGELF
>TRBJ2-7|TRBV7-9|-
ASSLPRISSSSYEQY
>TRBJ2-5|TRBV29-1|TRBD2
SVSTPSSGKYQETQY
>TRBJ1-1|TRBV28|-
ASSYALSPNTEAF
>TRBJ1-1|TRBV6-1|-
ASSEAGNTEAF
>TRBJ2-7|TRBV27|-
ASSPSGAREQY
>TRBJ1-2|TRBV29-1|-
SVEDQGRDGYT
>TRBJ1-4|TRBV27|-
ASKPPRGSTNEKLF
>TRBJ1-2|TRBV6-5|-
ASRGLKYGYT